The clone carrying this T cell receptor beta chain was counted a few times. Its antigen is unknown. The same CDR3 arises from other DNA sequences in this sample as well. This CDR3 comprises 16 residues. Germline V gives CDR1 SGHDN, CDR2 FVKESK. V was shortened by 0 bases and J by 1 base, with 10 bases between the two germline ends. This record comes from a study of a mutant IDH1 vaccine in newly diagnosed glioma. For the study at large: The start of vaccination came 4-6 weeks after radiotherapy alone, or with temozolomide cycles. Patients were pretreated with radiotherapy, temozolomide, or both, mostly both.

General observations from the study: Researchers report vaccine-induced immune responses in approximately 94% of patients.

Assay: immunoSEQ multiplex PCR; the TCRdb copy retains only in-frame clones and omits some. The repertoire includes approximately 50,000 clones, 85% to 90% of them detected once, and approximately 1.5% sits in the top ten. Time point: week 23, last vaccination. Vaccination used 300 ug of mutant IDH1 20-mer peptide per dose, with topical imiquimod. The specimen was PBMCs, collected from a glioma patient whose treatment included an IDH1 peptide vaccine. The chain recombines TRBV14 with TRBJ2-4, with D tentatively TRBD1 or TRBD2 (6 bases each). This receptor was taken from a man between 35 and 55 years old with glioma. The DNA for the CDR3 is TGTGCCAGCAGCCAAGAAGTAGGGGGGGCCAAAAACATTCAGTACTTC. This sequence encodes CASSQEVGGAKNIQYF.